This TCR beta chain was captured in a study of blood T cell repertoires in COVID-19. The CDR3 has 14 amino acids. Germline trimming cut 8 bases from V and 3 bases from J; bases unmatched to any gene: 7. Germline assignment: CDR1 MNHEY and CDR2 SVGAGI. How the authors handled the data: Using reference gene primer amplification, nucleated cell counts were estimated. Using immunoSEQ multiplex PCR, the repertoire was profiled, and TCRdb retains in-frame clones only, with some absent. That table furnishes V, J and clone size, whereas the DNA furnished D and trimming. The sample holds roughly 330,000 clones; about 89% are singletons and the top ten take roughly 6.7%.

The chain couples TRBV6-5 to TRBJ1-5, with 7 bases fitting TRBD1. The sequenced sample consisted of peripheral blood. The receptor was derived from a man younger than 35 who had recovered from COVID-19. CDR3 sequence: CASSGGINNQPQHF. The CDR3 bases are TGTGCCAGCTCAGGGGGGATCAACAATCAGCCCCAGCATTTT.